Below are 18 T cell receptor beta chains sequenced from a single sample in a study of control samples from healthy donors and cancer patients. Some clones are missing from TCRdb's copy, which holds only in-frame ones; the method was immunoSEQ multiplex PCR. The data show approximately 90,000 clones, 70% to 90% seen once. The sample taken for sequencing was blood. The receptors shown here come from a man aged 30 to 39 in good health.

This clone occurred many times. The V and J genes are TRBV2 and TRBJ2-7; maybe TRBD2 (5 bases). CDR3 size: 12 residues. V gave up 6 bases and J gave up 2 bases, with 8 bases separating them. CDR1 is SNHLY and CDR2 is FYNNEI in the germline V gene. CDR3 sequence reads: CASSAGTYEQYF. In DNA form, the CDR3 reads TGTGCCAGCAGCGCCGGGACCTACGAGCAGTACTTC.

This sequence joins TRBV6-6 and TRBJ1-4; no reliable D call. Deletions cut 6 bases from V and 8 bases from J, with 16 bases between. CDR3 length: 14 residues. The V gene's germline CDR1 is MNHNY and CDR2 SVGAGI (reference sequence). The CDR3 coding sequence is TGTGCCAGCAGCTACAATGAGGTGCAGGAAAAACTGTTTTTT. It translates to CASSYNEVQEKLFF.

CDR3 protein: CASSQLTGPQHF. The CDR3 DNA sequence: TGTGCCAGCAGCCAACTAACGGGGCCCCAGCATTTT. The rearrangement joins TRBV3-1 (or the pseudogene TRBV3-2) to TRBJ1-5, with unresolved D. Trimming left V 2 bases short and J 9 bases short, with 8 bases between. Germline V gene sequence: CDR1 LGHDT, CDR2 YNNKEL (reference sequence). This CDR3 has 12 amino acids.

Here the CDR3 DNA reads TGTGCCAGCAGTATCGGGCCCTGGGGACCCCTCCACTTT. It encodes CASSIGPWGPLHF. The chain uses TRBV12-3 or TRBV12-4 and TRBJ1-6; D is uncertain. This CDR3 has 13 amino acids. Trimming took 5 bases from V and 12 from J, leaving 14 bases between them.

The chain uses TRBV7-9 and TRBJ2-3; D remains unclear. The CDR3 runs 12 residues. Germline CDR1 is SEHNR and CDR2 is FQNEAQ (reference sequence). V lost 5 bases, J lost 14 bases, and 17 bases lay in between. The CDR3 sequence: CASSPDLEYGYF. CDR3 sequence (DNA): TGTGCCAGCAGCCCCGATTTGGAGTACGGGTATTTT. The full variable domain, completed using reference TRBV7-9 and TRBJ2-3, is DTGVSQNPRHKITKRGQNVTFRCDPISEHNRLYWYRQTLGQGPEFLTYFQNEAQLEKSRLLSDRFSAERPKGSFSTLEIQRTEQGDSAMYLCASSPDLEYGYFGPGTRLTVL.

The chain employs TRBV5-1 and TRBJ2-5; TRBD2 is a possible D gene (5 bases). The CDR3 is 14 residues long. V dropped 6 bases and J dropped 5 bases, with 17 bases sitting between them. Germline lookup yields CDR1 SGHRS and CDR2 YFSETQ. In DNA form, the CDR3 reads TGCGCCAGCAAGGCAGAAGCCGGCGGGGAGACCCAGTACTTC. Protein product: CASKAEAGGETQYF.

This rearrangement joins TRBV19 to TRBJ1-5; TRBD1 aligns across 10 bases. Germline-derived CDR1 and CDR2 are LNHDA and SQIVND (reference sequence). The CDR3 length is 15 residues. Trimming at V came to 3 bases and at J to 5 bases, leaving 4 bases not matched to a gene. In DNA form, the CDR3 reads TGTGCCAGTAGTATGGGGGACAGGGGTCATCAGCCCCAGCATTTT. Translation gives CASSMGDRGHQPQHF.

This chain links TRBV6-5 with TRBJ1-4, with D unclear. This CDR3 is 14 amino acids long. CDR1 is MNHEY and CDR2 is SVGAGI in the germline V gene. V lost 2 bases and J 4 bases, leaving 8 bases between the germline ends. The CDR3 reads CASSYGQHNEKLFF. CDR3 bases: TGTGCCAGCAGTTACGGGCAGCATAATGAAAAACTGTTTTTT.

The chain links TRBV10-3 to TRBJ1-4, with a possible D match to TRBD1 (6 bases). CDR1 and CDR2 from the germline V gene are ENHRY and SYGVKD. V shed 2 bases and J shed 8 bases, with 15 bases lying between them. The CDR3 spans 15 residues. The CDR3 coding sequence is TGTGCCATCAGTGAGGCAACGGGGGCCGGAGAAAAACTGTTTTTT. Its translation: CAISEATGAGEKLFF.

CDR3 protein: CASSTQIRGYNSPLHF. Written as DNA, the CDR3 is TGTGCCAGCAGCACCCAGATCCGGGGGTATAATTCACCCCTCCACTTT. The chain carries TRBV3-1 (or the pseudogene TRBV3-2) and TRBJ1-6, with D tentatively TRBD1 (5 bases). The CDR3 contains 16 residues. CDR1 is LGHDT and CDR2 is YNNKEL in the germline V gene (reference sequence). The V gene lost 5 bases and the J gene lost 4 bases, with 15 bases spanning the gap.

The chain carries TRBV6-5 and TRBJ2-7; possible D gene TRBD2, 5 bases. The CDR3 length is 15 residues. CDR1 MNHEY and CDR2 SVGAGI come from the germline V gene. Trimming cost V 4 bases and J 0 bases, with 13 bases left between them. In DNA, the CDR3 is TGTGCCAGCAGTTCCATCAGTGGGAGCTCCTACGAGCAGTACTTC. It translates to CASSSISGSSYEQYF.

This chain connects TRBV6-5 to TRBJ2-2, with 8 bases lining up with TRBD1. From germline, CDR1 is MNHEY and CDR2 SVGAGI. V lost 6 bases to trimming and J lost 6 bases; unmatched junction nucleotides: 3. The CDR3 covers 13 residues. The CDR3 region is CASRPDRAGELFF. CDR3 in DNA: TGTGCCAGCAGACCGGACAGGGCCGGGGAGCTGTTTTTT.

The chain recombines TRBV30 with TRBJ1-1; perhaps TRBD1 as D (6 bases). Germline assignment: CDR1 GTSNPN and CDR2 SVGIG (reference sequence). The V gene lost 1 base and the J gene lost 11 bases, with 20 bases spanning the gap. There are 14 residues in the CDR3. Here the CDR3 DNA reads TGTGCCTGGAGTGCTAACAGGGCTTCTGGCGAGGCTTTCTTT. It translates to CAWSANRASGEAFF.

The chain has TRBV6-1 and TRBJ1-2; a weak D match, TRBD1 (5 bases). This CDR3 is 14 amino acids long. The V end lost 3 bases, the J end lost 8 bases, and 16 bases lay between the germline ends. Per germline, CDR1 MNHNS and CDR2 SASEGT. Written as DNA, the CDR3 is TGTGCCAGCAGTGATATGCAGGGCATGAGGGGCTACACCTTC. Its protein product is CASSDMQGMRGYTF.

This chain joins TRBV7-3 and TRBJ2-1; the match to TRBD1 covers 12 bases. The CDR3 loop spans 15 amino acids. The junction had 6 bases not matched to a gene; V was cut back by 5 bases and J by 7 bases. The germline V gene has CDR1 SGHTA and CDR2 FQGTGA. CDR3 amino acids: CASSTGQGAKNEQFF. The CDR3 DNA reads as TGTGCCAGCAGCACGGGACAGGGGGCGAAAAATGAGCAGTTCTTC.

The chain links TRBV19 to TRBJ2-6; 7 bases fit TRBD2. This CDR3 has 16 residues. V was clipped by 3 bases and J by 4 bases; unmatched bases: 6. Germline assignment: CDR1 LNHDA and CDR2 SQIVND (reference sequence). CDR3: CASSMGGVGGANVLTF. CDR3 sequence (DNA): TGTGCCAGTAGTATGGGAGGGGTCGGCGGGGCCAACGTCCTGACTTTC. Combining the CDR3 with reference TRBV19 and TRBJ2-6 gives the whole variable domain DGGITQSPKYLFRKEGQNVTLSCEQNLNHDAMYWYRQDPGQGLRLIYYSQIVNDFQKGDIAEGYSVSREKKESFPLTVTSAQKNPTAFYLCASSMGGVGGANVLTFGAGSRLTVL.

This CDR3 reads CASSIQGNSYNEQFF. CDR3 DNA sequence: TGTGCCAGTAGTATCCAGGGGAACTCCTACAATGAGCAGTTCTTC. The chain has TRBV19 and TRBJ2-1, with a possible D match to TRBD1 (6 bases). V was clipped by 3 bases and J by 0 bases, with 9 bases between them. CDR3 length: 15 amino acids. The V gene's germline CDR1 is LNHDA and CDR2 SQIVND (reference sequence).

Written as DNA, the CDR3 is TGTGCCAGCAGTCGGGGGGGTACAGGCGGCACTGAAGCTTTCTTT. Residues: CASSRGGTGGTEAFF. This chain uses TRBV6-5 with TRBJ1-1, with D possibly being TRBD1 (5 bases). The germline gives CDR1 MNHEY, CDR2 SVGAGI. Trimming stripped 5 bases from V and 4 bases from J, with 17 bases between. CDR3 length: 15 amino acids.